These T cell receptor beta chains were read from a single sample in a study of cytomegalovirus exposure and HLA in healthy donors. Clones were read by immunoSEQ multiplex PCR, and TCRdb kept only the in-frame ones, dropping some. The sample has 75,000 to 95,000 clones, and its top ten clones hold 1.4% to 1.5%. The specimen sequenced was PBMCs. All receptors come from a woman in her sixties in good health and CMV-seronegative. Both conserved end residues are part of each CDR3. The order of the fields is V gene, J gene, D gene, CDR3 DNA, CDR3 protein. A D gene is named only where the DNA matches it firmly.

TRBV4-2,TRBJ2-1,TRBD2,TGTGCCAGCAGCCAACTAGCGGGAGGCGGATACAATGAGCAGTTCTTC,CASSQLAGGGYNEQFF
TRBV2,TRBJ1-2,NA,TGTGCCAGCAGTGGACAAGTCAACTATGGCTACACCTTC,CASSGQVNYGYTF
TRBV2,TRBJ1-5,NA,TGTGCCAGCAGTGATCGAGGGCTTCAGCCCCAGCATTTT,CASSDRGLQPQHF
TRBV28,TRBJ1-2,NA,TGTGCCAGCAGTTTTCAGGCAGCTAACTATGGCTACACCTTC,CASSFQAANYGYTF
TRBV14,TRBJ2-1,TRBD2,TGTGCCAGCAGCCAGCGATTGTGGGACATAGCGGGAGTTACCTACAATGAGCAGTTCTTC,CASSQRLWDIAGVTYNEQFF
TRBV28,TRBJ2-7,TRBD1,TGTGCCACCTATGGGACAGGGGCCTACGAGCAGTACTTC,CATYGTGAYEQYF
TRBV27,TRBJ2-3,TRBD1,TGTGCCAGCAGTTGGACAGGGTTTGATACGCAGTATTTT,CASSWTGFDTQYF
TRBV12-5,TRBJ1-5,NA,TGTGCTAGTGGTTTGCTCAGGGAAAAAGGTCAGCCCCAGCATTTT,CASGLLREKGQPQHF
TRBV7-2,TRBJ1-1,NA,TGTGCCAGCAGCTTAGCTCGGGGGGCCCCTGAAGCTTTCTTT,CASSLARGAPEAFF
TRBV29-1,TRBJ2-5,TRBD2,TGCAGCGCCGGGGACTACCGAGAGACCCAGTACTTC,CSAGDYRETQYF
TRBV27,TRBJ2-5,TRBD2,TGTGCCAGCAGCTATAGCGGGAGGGAGACCCAGTACTTC,CASSYSGRETQYF
TRBV10-3,TRBJ2-1,TRBD1,TGTGCCATCAGCCGAGCTTTGGTAGGGGACAGAGAAAACAATGAGCAGTTCTTC,CAISRALVGDRENNEQFF
TRBV15,TRBJ2-1,NA,TGTGCCACCAGCAGGCGGGACTCATCATACAATGAGCAGTTCTTC,CATSRRDSSYNEQFF
TRBV5-6,TRBJ2-6,TRBD2,TGTGCCAGCAGCCTCACTAGCGGGAGTTTCTCTTGGGCCAACGTCCTGACTTTC,CASSLTSGSFSWANVLTF
TRBV6-5,TRBJ1-4,NA,TGTGCCAGCAGTCCTACAGCAACTAATGAAAAACTGTTTTTT,CASSPTATNEKLFF
TRBV30,TRBJ2-7,TRBD2,TGTGCCTGGTGTAAACCCCGGGACTATCAACCCTACGAGCAGTACTTC,CAWCKPRDYQPYEQYF